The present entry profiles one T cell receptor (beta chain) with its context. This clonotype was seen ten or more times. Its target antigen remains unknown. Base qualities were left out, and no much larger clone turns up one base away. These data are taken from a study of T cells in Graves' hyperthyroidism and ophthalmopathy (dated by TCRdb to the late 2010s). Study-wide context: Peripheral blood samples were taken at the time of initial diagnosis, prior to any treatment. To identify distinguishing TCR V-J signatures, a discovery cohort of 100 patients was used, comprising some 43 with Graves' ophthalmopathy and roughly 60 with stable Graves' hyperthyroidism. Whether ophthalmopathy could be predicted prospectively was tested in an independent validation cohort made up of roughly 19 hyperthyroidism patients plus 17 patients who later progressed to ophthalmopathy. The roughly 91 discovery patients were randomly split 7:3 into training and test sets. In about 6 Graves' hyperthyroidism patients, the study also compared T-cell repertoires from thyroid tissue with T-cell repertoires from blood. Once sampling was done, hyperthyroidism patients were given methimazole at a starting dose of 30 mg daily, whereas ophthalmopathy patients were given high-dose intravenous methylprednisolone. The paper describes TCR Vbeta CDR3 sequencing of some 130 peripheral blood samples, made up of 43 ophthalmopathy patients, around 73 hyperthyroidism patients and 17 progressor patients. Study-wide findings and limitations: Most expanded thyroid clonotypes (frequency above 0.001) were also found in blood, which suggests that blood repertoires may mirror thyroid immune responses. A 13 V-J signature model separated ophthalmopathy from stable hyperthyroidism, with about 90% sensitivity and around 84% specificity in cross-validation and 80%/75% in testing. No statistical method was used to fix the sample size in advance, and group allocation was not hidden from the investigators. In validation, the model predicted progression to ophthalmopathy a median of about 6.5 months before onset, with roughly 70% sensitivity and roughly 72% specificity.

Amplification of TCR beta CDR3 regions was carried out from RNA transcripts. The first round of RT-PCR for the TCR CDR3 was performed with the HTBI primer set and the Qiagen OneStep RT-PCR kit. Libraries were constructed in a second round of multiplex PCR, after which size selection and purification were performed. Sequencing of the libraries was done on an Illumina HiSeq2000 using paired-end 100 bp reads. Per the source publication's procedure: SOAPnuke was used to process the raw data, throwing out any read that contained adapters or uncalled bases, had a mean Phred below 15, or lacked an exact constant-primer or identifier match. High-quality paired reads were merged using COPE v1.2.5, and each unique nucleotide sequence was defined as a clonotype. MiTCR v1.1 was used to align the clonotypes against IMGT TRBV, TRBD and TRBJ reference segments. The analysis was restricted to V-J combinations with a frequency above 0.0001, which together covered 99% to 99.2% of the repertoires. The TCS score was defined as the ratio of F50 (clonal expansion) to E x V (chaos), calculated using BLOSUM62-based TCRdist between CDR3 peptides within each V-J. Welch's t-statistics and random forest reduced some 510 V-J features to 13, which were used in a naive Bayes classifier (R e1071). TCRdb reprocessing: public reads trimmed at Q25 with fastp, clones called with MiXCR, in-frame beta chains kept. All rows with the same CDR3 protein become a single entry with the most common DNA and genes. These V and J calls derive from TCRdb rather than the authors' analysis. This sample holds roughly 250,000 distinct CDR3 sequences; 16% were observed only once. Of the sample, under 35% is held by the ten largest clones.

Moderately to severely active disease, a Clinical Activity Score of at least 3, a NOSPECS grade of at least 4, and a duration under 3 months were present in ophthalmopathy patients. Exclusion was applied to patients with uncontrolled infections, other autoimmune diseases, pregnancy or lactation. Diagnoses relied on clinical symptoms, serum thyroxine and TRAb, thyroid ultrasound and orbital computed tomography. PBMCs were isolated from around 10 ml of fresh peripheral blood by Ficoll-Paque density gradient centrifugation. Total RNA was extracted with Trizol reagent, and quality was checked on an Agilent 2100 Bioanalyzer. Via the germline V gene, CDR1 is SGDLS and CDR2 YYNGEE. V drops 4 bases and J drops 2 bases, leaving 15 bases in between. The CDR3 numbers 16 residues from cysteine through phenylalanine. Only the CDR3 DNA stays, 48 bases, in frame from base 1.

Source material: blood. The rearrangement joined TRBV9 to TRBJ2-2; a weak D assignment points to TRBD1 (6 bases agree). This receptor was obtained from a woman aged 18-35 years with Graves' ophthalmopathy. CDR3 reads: CASSLEGGLNTGELFF. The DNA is TGTGCCAGCAGCCTTGAAGGGGGTCTCAACACCGGGGAGCTGTTTTTT.